Sequencing of this T cell receptor beta chain was carried out in a study of blood T cell repertoires in COVID-19. Study at large: Samples came from the United States, Italy and Spain, spanning acute and convalescent COVID-19. From T cells, B-cell-depleted T cells, or PBMCs came the material, which was cDNA or gDNA.

As originally analysed: Reference gene primer amplification gave estimated nucleated cell counts. Here immunoSEQ multiplex PCR was the method, and the copy in TCRdb shows in-frame clones only, minus some. The DNA gave D and trimming, while V, J and clone size come from that table. Seen here are tens of thousands of clones, approximately 87% observed once, and the top ten hold roughly a sixth. This clone has just a few counts. This CDR3 spans 13 amino acids. The germline V gene has CDR1 SNHLY and CDR2 FYNNEI. The V and J ends lost 6 bases and 8 bases, in that order; junction bases with no gene match: 9.

The sample comprised peripheral blood. This TCR was recovered from a man older than 75 in a cohort sampled during active COVID-19. The chain joins TRBV2 to TRBJ1-2, with TRBD1 identical over 7 bases. The CDR3 is CASSATGQGGYTF. The CDR3 region has the DNA TGTGCCAGCAGCGCGACAGGGCAAGGGGGCTACACCTTC.